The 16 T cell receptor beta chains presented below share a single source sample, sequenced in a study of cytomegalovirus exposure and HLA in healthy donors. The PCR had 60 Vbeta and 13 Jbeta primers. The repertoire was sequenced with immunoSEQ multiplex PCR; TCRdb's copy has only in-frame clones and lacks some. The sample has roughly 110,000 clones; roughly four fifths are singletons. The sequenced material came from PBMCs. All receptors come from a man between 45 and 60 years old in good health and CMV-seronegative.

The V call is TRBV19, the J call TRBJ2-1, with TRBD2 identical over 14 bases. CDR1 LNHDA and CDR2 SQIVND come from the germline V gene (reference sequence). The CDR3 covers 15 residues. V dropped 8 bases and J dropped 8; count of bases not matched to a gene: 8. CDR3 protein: CASRGLAGGRDEQFF. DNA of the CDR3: TGTGCCAGTCGCGGACTAGCGGGGGGCCGAGATGAGCAGTTCTTC.

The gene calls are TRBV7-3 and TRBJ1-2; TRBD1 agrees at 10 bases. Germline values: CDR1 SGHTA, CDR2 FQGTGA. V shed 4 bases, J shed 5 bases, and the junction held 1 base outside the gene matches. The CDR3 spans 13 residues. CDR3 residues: CASSSGQGYGYTF. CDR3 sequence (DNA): TGTGCCAGCAGCTCGGGACAGGGGTATGGCTACACCTTC.

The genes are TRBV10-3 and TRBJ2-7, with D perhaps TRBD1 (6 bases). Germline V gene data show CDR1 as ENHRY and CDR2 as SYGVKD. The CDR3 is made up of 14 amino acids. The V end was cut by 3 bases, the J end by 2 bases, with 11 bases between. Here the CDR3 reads CAISDQQGTYEQYV. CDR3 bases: TGTGCCATCAGTGATCAACAGGGAACCTACGAGCAGTACGTC.

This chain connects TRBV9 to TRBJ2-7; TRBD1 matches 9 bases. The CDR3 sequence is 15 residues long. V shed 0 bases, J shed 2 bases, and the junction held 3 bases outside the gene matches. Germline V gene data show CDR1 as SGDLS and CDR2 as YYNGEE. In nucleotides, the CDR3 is TGTGCCAGCAGCGTAGAATACAGGGGGCCCTACGAGCAGTACTTC. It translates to CASSVEYRGPYEQYF.

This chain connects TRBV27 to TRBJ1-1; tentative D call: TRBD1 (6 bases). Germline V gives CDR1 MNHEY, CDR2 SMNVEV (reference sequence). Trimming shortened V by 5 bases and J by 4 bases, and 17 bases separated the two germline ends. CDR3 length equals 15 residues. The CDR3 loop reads CASSTQTGLSTEAFF. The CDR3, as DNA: TGTGCCAGCAGTACTCAGACAGGTTTGAGCACTGAAGCTTTCTTT.

CDR3 protein: CASSGEGRDQPQHF. The CDR3 bases are TGTGCCAGCAGTGGGGAGGGTCGGGATCAGCCCCAGCATTTT. The gene calls are TRBV6-5 and TRBJ1-5, with no clear D. This CDR3 spans 14 amino acids. Trimming cost V 5 bases and J 5 bases, with 13 bases left between them. Germline assignment: CDR1 MNHEY and CDR2 SVGAGI.

CDR3 sequence (DNA): TGCGCCAGCAGCCAAGAATGGGCGGGGGGCACAGATACGCAGTATTTT. Protein: CASSQEWAGGTDTQYF. The chain is built from TRBV4-3 and TRBJ2-3; TRBD2 agrees at 7 bases. J gave up 1 base and V 0 bases, and 4 bases lay outside the gene matches. Germline CDR1 and CDR2: LGHNA and YSLEER. The CDR3 is 16 amino acids.

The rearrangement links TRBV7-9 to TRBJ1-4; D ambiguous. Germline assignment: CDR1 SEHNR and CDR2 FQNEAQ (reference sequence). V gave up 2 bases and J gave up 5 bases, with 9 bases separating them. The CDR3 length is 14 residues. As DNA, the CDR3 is TGTGCCAGCAGCTTAATTGGCCTGAATGAAAAACTGTTTTTT. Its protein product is CASSLIGLNEKLFF.

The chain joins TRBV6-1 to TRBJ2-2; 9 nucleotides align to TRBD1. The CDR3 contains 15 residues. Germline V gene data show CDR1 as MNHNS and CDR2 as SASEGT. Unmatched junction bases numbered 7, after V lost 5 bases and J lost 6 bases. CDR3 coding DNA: TGTGCCAGCAGTCCGGGACAGGGTATTTCCGGGGAGCTGTTTTTT. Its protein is CASSPGQGISGELFF.

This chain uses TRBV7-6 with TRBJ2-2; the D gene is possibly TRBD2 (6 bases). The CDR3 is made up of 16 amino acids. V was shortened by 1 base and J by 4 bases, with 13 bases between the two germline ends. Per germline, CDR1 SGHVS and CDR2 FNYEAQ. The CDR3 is CASSLEEGWGTGELFF. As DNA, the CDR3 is TGTGCCAGCAGCTTAGAGGAGGGATGGGGCACCGGGGAGCTGTTTTTT.

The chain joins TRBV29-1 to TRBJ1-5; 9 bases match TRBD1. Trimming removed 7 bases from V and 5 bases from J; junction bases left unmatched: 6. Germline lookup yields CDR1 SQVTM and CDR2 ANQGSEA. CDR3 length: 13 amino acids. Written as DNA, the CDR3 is TGCAGCGGAGGACAGGGGACGGATCAGCCCCAGCATTTT. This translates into CSGGQGTDQPQHF. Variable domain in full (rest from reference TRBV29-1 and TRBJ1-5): SAVISQKPSRDICQRGTSLTIQCQVDSQVTMMFWYRQQPGQSLTLIATANQGSEATYESGFVIDKFPISRPNLTFSTLTVSNMSPEDSSIYLCSGGQGTDQPQHFGDGTRLSIL.

This chain's CDR3 is CASFSGGTGELFF. In DNA, the CDR3 is TGTGCCAGCTTCAGCGGGGGCACCGGGGAGCTGTTTTTT. V usage is TRBV27 and J usage is TRBJ2-2; 8 nucleotides line up with TRBD2. The CDR3 runs 13 residues. Trimming cost V 8 bases and J 4 bases; bases outside gene matches: 3. CDR1 is MNHEY and CDR2 is SMNVEV in the germline V gene (reference sequence).

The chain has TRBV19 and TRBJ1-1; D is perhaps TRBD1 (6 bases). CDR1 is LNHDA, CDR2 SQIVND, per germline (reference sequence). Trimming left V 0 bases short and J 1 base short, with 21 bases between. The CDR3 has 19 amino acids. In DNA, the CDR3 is TGTGCCAGTAGTATAGATCAGTCGGGGAGCAGGGGACGGAACACTGAAGCTTTCTTT. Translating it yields CASSIDQSGSRGRNTEAFF.

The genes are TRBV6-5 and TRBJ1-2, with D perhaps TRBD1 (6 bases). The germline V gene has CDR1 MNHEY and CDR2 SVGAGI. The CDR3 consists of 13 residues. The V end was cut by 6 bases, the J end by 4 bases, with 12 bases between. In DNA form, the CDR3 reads TGTGCCAGCAGCCAGTCCAGGGGCTATGGCTACACCTTC. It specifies CASSQSRGYGYTF.

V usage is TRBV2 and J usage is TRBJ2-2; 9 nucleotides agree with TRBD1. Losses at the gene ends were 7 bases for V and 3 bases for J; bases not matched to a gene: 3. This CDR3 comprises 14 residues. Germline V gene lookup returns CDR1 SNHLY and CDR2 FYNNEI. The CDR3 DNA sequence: TGTGCCAGCACTAGGGACAGGGACACCGGGGAGCTGTTTTTT. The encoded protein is CASTRDRDTGELFF.

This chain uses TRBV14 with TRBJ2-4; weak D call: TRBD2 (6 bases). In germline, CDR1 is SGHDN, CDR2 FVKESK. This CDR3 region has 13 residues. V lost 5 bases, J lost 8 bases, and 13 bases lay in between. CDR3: CASSFLTGDIQYF. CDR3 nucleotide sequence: TGTGCCAGCAGCTTTCTAACGGGGGACATTCAGTACTTC.